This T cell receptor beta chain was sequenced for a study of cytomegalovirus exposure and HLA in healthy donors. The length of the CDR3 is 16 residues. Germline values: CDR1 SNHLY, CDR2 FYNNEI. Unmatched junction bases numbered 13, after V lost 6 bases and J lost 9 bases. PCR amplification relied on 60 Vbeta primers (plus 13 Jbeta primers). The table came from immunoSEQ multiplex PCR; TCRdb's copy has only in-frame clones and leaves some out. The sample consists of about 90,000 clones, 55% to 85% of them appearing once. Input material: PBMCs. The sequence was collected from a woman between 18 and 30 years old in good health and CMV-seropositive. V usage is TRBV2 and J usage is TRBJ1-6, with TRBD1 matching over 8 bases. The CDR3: CASSATGVGGSSPLHF. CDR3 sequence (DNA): TGTGCCAGCAGCGCGACAGGGGTGGGCGGGAGTTCACCCCTCCACTTT.